The rows below give T cell receptor beta chains drawn from one sample of a study of T cells in Graves' hyperthyroidism and ophthalmopathy. A single record per CDR3 protein comes from TCRdb applying MiXCR to the multiplex PCR reads. This sample carries more than 500,000 distinct CDR3 sequences, 46% of them seen once, and the ten largest clones take 15% to 20%. The sequenced sample was peripheral blood or thyroid tissue (not recorded which). The source of these receptors is an adult woman with Graves' disease, either hyperthyroidism or ophthalmopathy (not recorded which). The CDR3 runs from the conserved cysteine through the conserved F or W. Each record gives: D gene, V gene, J gene, clone size, CDR3 protein, CDR3 DNA. A D gene is named only where the DNA matches it firmly. Clone sizes are given selectively: once, few, many, or a class where the clone is expanded.

d_gene: NA; v_gene: TRBV7-9; j_gene: TRBJ1-5; abundance: once; CDR3aa: CASSRLAVERTQHF; CDR3nt: TGTGCCAGCAGCCGACTAGCGGTCGAAAGGACCCAGCATTTT
d_gene: NA; v_gene: TRBV9; j_gene: TRBJ2-7; abundance: many; CDR3aa: CASSASATSSYEQYF; CDR3nt: TGTGCCAGCAGCGCTTCAGCAACTTCTTCCTACGAGCAGTACTTC
d_gene: TRBD2; v_gene: TRBV25-1; j_gene: TRBJ2-7; abundance: NA; CDR3aa: CASSGEGWVAGEQYF; CDR3nt: TGTGCCAGCAGTGGAGAAGGTTGGGTAGCGGGAGAGCAGTACTTC
d_gene: NA; v_gene: TRBV7-2; j_gene: TRBJ2-2; abundance: few; CDR3aa: CASSLDSSGTGELFF; CDR3nt: TGTGCCAGCAGCTTAGATTCCAGCGGCACCGGGGAGCTGTTTTTT
d_gene: TRBD2; v_gene: TRBV7-2; j_gene: TRBJ2-5; abundance: NA; CDR3aa: CASSSWEGLGQTQYF; CDR3nt: TGTGCCAGCAGCTCATGGGAGGGCCTTGGGCAGACCCAGTACTTC
d_gene: NA; v_gene: TRBV27; j_gene: TRBJ1-5; abundance: many; CDR3aa: CASRPLVGNQPQHF; CDR3nt: TGTGCCAGCAGACCCTTAGTGGGCAATCAGCCCCAGCATTTT
d_gene: NA; v_gene: TRBV27; j_gene: TRBJ1-4; abundance: NA; CDR3aa: CASSFTAATNEKLFF; CDR3nt: TGTGCCAGCAGTTTTACCGCTGCAACTAATGAAAAACTGTTTTTT
d_gene: NA; v_gene: TRBV7-6; j_gene: TRBJ1-1; abundance: few; CDR3aa: CASRNLRDWGTEAFF; CDR3nt: TGTGCCAGCAGAAATCTCCGGGACTGGGGTACTGAAGCTTTCTTT
d_gene: TRBD1; v_gene: TRBV7-2; j_gene: TRBJ1-2; abundance: NA; CDR3aa: CASREGGQGGGYTF; CDR3nt: TGTGCCAGCAGAGAGGGGGGACAGGGGGGAGGCTACACCTTC
d_gene: NA; v_gene: TRBV10-3; j_gene: TRBJ2-5; abundance: few; CDR3aa: CAISEEGMNPETQYF; CDR3nt: TGTGCCATCAGTGAGGAGGGGATGAATCCGGAGACCCAGTACTTC
d_gene: NA; v_gene: TRBV10-3; j_gene: TRBJ2-5; abundance: few; CDR3aa: CAISVTATGETQYF; CDR3nt: TGTGCCATCAGTGTGACAGCTACCGGGGAGACCCAGTACTTC
d_gene: NA; v_gene: TRBV5-1; j_gene: TRBJ2-7; abundance: many; CDR3aa: CASSLGSQTYEQYF; CDR3nt: TGCGCCAGCAGCTTGGGCTCACAAACCTACGAGCAGTACTTC
d_gene: NA; v_gene: TRBV10-3; j_gene: TRBJ1-1; abundance: NA; CDR3aa: CAISGAGDTEAFF; CDR3nt: TGTGCCATCAGTGGGGCGGGGGACACTGAAGCTTTCTTT
d_gene: TRBD2; v_gene: TRBV6-5; j_gene: TRBJ2-7; abundance: many; CDR3aa: CASKRSREGEQYF; CDR3nt: TGTGCCAGCAAACGGAGCAGGGAGGGCGAGCAGTACTTC
d_gene: NA; v_gene: TRBV20-1; j_gene: TRBJ2-5; abundance: NA; CDR3aa: CSARAPIGSSGQETQYF; CDR3nt: TGCAGTGCTAGAGCCCCAATTGGGTCCTCGGGCCAAGAGACCCAGTACTTC
d_gene: TRBD1; v_gene: TRBV7-8; j_gene: TRBJ2-5; abundance: once; CDR3aa: CASSFWTGVGTQYF; CDR3nt: TGTGCCAGCAGCTTCTGGACAGGGGTAGGGACCCAGTACTTC
d_gene: TRBD1; v_gene: TRBV5-1; j_gene: TRBJ1-2; abundance: NA; CDR3aa: CASGPGTGGNTF; CDR3nt: TGCGCCAGCGGCCCCGGGACAGGTGGAAACACCTTC
d_gene: TRBD1; v_gene: TRBV2; j_gene: TRBJ2-2; abundance: many; CDR3aa: CASSERGRTGELFF; CDR3nt: TGTGCCAGCAGTGAAAGGGGGCGTACCGGGGAGCTGTTTTTT
d_gene: NA; v_gene: TRBV7-2; j_gene: TRBJ1-2; abundance: once; CDR3aa: CASSLWSLQGSRTANYGYTF; CDR3nt: TGTGCCAGCAGCTTATGGTCCTTGCAGGGGAGCCGCACAGCTAACTATGGCTACACCTTC
d_gene: NA; v_gene: TRBV11-3; j_gene: TRBJ1-1; abundance: many; CDR3aa: CASSLSRMATEAFF; CDR3nt: TGTGCCAGCAGCCTTTCACGGATGGCCACTGAAGCTTTCTTT
d_gene: NA; v_gene: TRBV15; j_gene: TRBJ1-5; abundance: once; CDR3aa: CATSRDRDPRLTQHF; CDR3nt: TGTGCCACCAGCAGAGATAGGGACCCTAGACTAACCCAGCATTTT
d_gene: TRBD1; v_gene: TRBV7-7; j_gene: TRBJ2-5; abundance: NA; CDR3aa: CASSPKGGVQTQYF; CDR3nt: TGTGCTAGCAGCCCGAAAGGGGGCGTGCAGACCCAGTACTTC
d_gene: NA; v_gene: TRBV19; j_gene: TRBJ1-5; abundance: many; CDR3aa: CASRVRSTLGNQPQHF; CDR3nt: TGTGCCAGTAGGGTCAGGAGTACCCTGGGTAATCAGCCCCAGCATTTT
d_gene: NA; v_gene: TRBV29-1; j_gene: TRBJ2-7; abundance: NA; CDR3aa: CSQGSSSYEQYF; CDR3nt: TGCAGCCAGGGGAGTAGCTCCTACGAGCAGTACTTC
d_gene: NA; v_gene: TRBV5-1; j_gene: TRBJ1-6; abundance: many; CDR3aa: CASSVQWQGSGSPLHF; CDR3nt: TGCGCCAGCAGCGTCCAATGGCAGGGATCGGGTTCACCCCTCCACTTT
d_gene: NA; v_gene: TRBV5-1; j_gene: TRBJ2-7; abundance: NA; CDR3aa: CASRGETYEQYF; CDR3nt: TGCGCCAGCAGGGGAGAGACCTACGAGCAGTACTTC
d_gene: TRBD2; v_gene: TRBV13; j_gene: TRBJ2-5; abundance: NA; CDR3aa: CASKYRGTSGRETQYF; CDR3nt: TGTGCCAGCAAGTACAGGGGTACTAGCGGGAGGGAGACCCAGTACTTC
d_gene: NA; v_gene: TRBV12-3/TRBV12-4; j_gene: TRBJ1-2; abundance: many; CDR3aa: CASSPTGRGGYTF; CDR3nt: TGTGCCAGCAGTCCCACAGGGCGCGGTGGCTACACCTTC
d_gene: TRBD2; v_gene: TRBV20-1; j_gene: TRBJ2-7; abundance: many; CDR3aa: CSARANPELAGGYEQYF; CDR3nt: TGCAGTGCTAGAGCTAACCCCGAATTAGCGGGAGGCTACGAGCAGTACTTC
d_gene: NA; v_gene: TRBV7-2; j_gene: TRBJ1-1; abundance: NA; CDR3aa: CASSLGGVQAFF; CDR3nt: TGTGCCAGCAGCTTAGGGGGGGTTCAAGCTTTCTTT
d_gene: NA; v_gene: TRBV7-2; j_gene: TRBJ2-7; abundance: many; CDR3aa: CASSLVGTATYEQYF; CDR3nt: TGTGCCAGCAGCTTAGTTGGGACGGCGACCTACGAGCAGTACTTC
d_gene: TRBD1; v_gene: TRBV7-9; j_gene: TRBJ1-1; abundance: many; CDR3aa: CASSFRQGEAFF; CDR3nt: TGTGCCAGCAGCTTCCGACAGGGTGAAGCTTTCTTT
d_gene: NA; v_gene: TRBV14; j_gene: TRBJ1-1; abundance: many; CDR3aa: CASSRDPGATEAFF; CDR3nt: TGTGCCAGCAGTCGAGACCCGGGGGCCACTGAAGCTTTCTTT
d_gene: TRBD2; v_gene: TRBV7-8; j_gene: TRBJ2-7; abundance: many; CDR3aa: CASSLVGWTSGFQQYF; CDR3nt: TGTGCCAGCAGCTTAGTCGGTTGGACTAGCGGTTTTCAGCAGTACTTC
d_gene: TRBD1; v_gene: TRBV4-1; j_gene: TRBJ1-4; abundance: many; CDR3aa: CASSHPGQGEKLFF; CDR3nt: TGCGCCAGCAGCCACCCGGGACAGGGTGAAAAACTGTTTTTT
d_gene: NA; v_gene: TRBV6-5; j_gene: TRBJ1-5; abundance: few; CDR3aa: CASSSREGQPQHF; CDR3nt: TGTGCCAGCAGTTCCCGGGAGGGTCAGCCCCAGCATTTT
d_gene: TRBD2; v_gene: TRBV9; j_gene: TRBJ2-7; abundance: few; CDR3aa: CASSVGGLAGGEQYF; CDR3nt: TGTGCCAGCAGCGTAGGAGGGCTAGCGGGAGGCGAGCAGTACTTC
d_gene: NA; v_gene: TRBV29-1; j_gene: TRBJ2-5; abundance: once; CDR3aa: CSVGPHSGGAKTQYF; CDR3nt: TGCAGCGTTGGGCCCCATTCTGGGGGAGCGAAGACCCAGTACTTC
d_gene: TRBD1; v_gene: TRBV6-1; j_gene: TRBJ1-6; abundance: many; CDR3aa: CASSLSTGTGPSPLHF; CDR3nt: TGTGCCAGCAGCCTAAGCACCGGGACAGGCCCTTCACCCCTCCACTTT
d_gene: TRBD1; v_gene: TRBV20-1; j_gene: TRBJ1-2; abundance: many; CDR3aa: CSASPGQGYLSGYTF; CDR3nt: TGCAGTGCTAGCCCGGGACAGGGATATCTATCTGGCTACACCTTC
d_gene: NA; v_gene: TRBV27; j_gene: TRBJ1-5; abundance: many; CDR3aa: CASSPWAGSNQPQHF; CDR3nt: TGTGCCAGCAGCCCATGGGCAGGTAGCAATCAGCCCCAGCATTTT
d_gene: NA; v_gene: TRBV27; j_gene: TRBJ2-2; abundance: many; CDR3aa: CASCFRRDLLVNTGELFF; CDR3nt: TGTGCCAGCTGCTTTCGCCGGGATCTCCTCGTGAACACCGGGGAGCTGTTTTTT
d_gene: TRBD1; v_gene: TRBV6-1; j_gene: TRBJ1-4; abundance: many; CDR3aa: CASQERDRYDEKLFF; CDR3nt: TGTGCCAGCCAAGAACGGGACAGATATGATGAAAAACTGTTTTTT
d_gene: TRBD1; v_gene: TRBV7-3; j_gene: TRBJ1-1; abundance: NA; CDR3aa: CASSRKGGAAFF; CDR3nt: TGTGCCAGCAGCCGAAAAGGGGGCGCGGCTTTCTTT
d_gene: NA; v_gene: TRBV10-3; j_gene: TRBJ2-5; abundance: few; CDR3aa: CAISDPQGPETQYF; CDR3nt: TGTGCCATCAGTGACCCCCAGGGACCAGAGACCCAGTACTTC